Following are 13 T cell receptor beta chains from one sample sequenced in a study of blood T cells in healthy people across ages. The authors ran a second PCR of about 7 to 11 cycles using a sample-barcoded 5' primer and a J-beta primer mix. TCRdb recomputed calls from the 5' RACE reads with MiXCR, one row per CDR3 protein. The repertoire holds fewer than 750,000 distinct CDR3 sequences, about 45% seen once, with under 30% in the top ten. The sequencing input was blood. The receptors were gathered from a man aged 80 or over in good health.

This clonotype is a singleton in its sample. The rearrangement joins TRBV5-1 to TRBJ2-6; 7 bases match TRBD1. The trim removed 4 bases at V and 0 bases at J, leaving 10 bases unmatched. Germline CDR1 SGHRS, CDR2 YFSETQ. This CDR3 has 18 amino acids. CDR3 region: CASSPPSAGGSGANVLTF. In DNA form, the CDR3 reads TGCGCCAGCAGCCCCCCTTCGGCAGGGGGCTCTGGGGCCAACGTCCTGACTTTC.

This clonotype occurred a few times. The chain joins TRBV7-2 to TRBJ1-5; 8 positions match TRBD1. The CDR3 is 16 amino acids. The V gene's germline CDR1 is SGHTA and CDR2 FQGNSA. After removal of 5 bases from V and 4 bases from J, the junction contained 10 bases not matched to a gene. Here the CDR3 DNA reads TGTGCCAGCAGCCTCGATCCGACAGGGGCGAATCAGCCCCAGCATTTT. This encodes CASSLDPTGANQPQHF. Variable domain in full (rest from reference TRBV7-2 and TRBJ1-5): GAGVSQSPSNKVTEKGKDVELRCDPISGHTALYWYRQSLGQGLEFLIYFQGNSAPDKSGLPSDRFSAERTGGSVSTLTIQRTQQEDSAVYLCASSLDPTGANQPQHFGDGTRLSIL.

V gene TRBV25-1 combines with J gene TRBJ2-1; TRBD2 matches at 10 bases. J lost 7 bases, V lost 4 bases, and 7 bases had no gene match. The CDR3 sequence is 15 residues long. Germline V gives CDR1 MGHDK, CDR2 SYGVNS. The CDR3 bases are TGTGCCAGCAGTGGGACTAGCGGAAACATTAATGAGCAGTTCTTC. Its translation: CASSGTSGNINEQFF.

This clonotype was seen only a few times. The chain uses TRBV13 and TRBJ2-3; 10 bases map to TRBD1. The length of the CDR3 is 16 residues. The germline CDR1 and CDR2 sequences are PRHDT and FYEKMQ (reference sequence). The junction had 10 bases not matched to a gene; V was cut back by 5 bases and J by 5 bases. CDR3 DNA: TGTGCCAGCAGCCTGCAATTGGGGACAGGGGTAGATACGCAGTATTTT. Amino acid sequence: CASSLQLGTGVDTQYF.

The chain uses TRBV5-1 and TRBJ1-5, with D tentatively TRBD1 (5 bases). Germline V gene data show CDR1 as SGHRS and CDR2 as YFSETQ. V dropped 4 bases and J dropped 4 bases, with 12 bases sitting between them. The CDR3 is 14 amino acids. The CDR3: CASSPDGGNQPQHF. CDR3 DNA sequence: TGCGCCAGCAGCCCGGACGGGGGGAATCAGCCCCAGCATTTT.

This chain uses TRBV11-2 with TRBJ2-3; D is possibly TRBD1 or TRBD2 (6 bases each). This CDR3 has 14 residues. V shed 8 bases and J shed 6 bases, with 18 bases lying between them. Per germline, CDR1 SGHAT and CDR2 FQNNGV. CDR3 in amino acids: CASSRRGVDDTQYF. As DNA, the CDR3 is TGTGCCAGCTCCCGGAGGGGGGTCGATGATACGCAGTATTTT.

The chain links TRBV29-1 to TRBJ2-5; possible D gene TRBD1, 6 bases. The CDR3 extends over 14 amino acids. Between the trimmed V and J ends, which lost 4 bases and 3 bases, there was a span of 15 bases. Germline V gene lookup returns CDR1 SQVTM and CDR2 ANQGSEA. The CDR3 spells CSVVSGQYKETQYF. CDR3 in DNA: TGCAGCGTTGTATCAGGACAGTACAAAGAGACCCAGTACTTC.

This chain links TRBV9 with TRBJ2-1, with TRBD2 matching over 11 bases. Germline V lookup: CDR1 SGDLS, CDR2 YYNGEE. CDR3 size: 15 residues. Losses at the gene ends were 5 bases for V and 6 bases for J; bases not matched to a gene: 7. CDR3 bases: TGTGCCAGCAGTCCGCAAGGGACTAGCGGCAATGAGCAGTTCTTC. It translates to CASSPQGTSGNEQFF.

The CDR3 nucleotides read TGCAGTGCTAGGTCCGGGCTAGCGGTCAACAATGAGCAGTTCTTC. Translated: CSARSGLAVNNEQFF. J is TRBJ2-1 and V is TRBV20-1, with 7 bases lining up with TRBD2. Germline values: CDR1 DFQATT, CDR2 SNEGSKA (reference sequence). This CDR3 spans 15 amino acids. Losses at the gene ends were 3 bases for V and 5 bases for J; bases not matched to a gene: 10.

This clonotype was detected a few times. The chain carries TRBV5-1 and TRBJ2-5; 7 nucleotides align to TRBD2. CDR3 length: 14 residues. Germline V gene sequence: CDR1 SGHRS, CDR2 YFSETQ. V shed 4 bases, J shed 4 bases, and the junction held 7 bases outside the gene matches. Here the CDR3 reads CASSTGASGETQYF. The CDR3 nucleotides read TGCGCCAGCAGCACCGGAGCTAGCGGAGAGACCCAGTACTTC.

In its sample, this clonotype was seen many times. The chain uses TRBV29-1 and TRBJ2-7, with TRBD1 identical over 11 bases. CDR1 and CDR2 from the germline V gene are SQVTM and ANQGSEA. This CDR3 comprises 11 residues. The junction had 1 base not matched to a gene; V was cut back by 0 bases and J by 12 bases. This chain's CDR3 is CSVEDGTGGYF. The CDR3 DNA reads as TGCAGCGTTGAAGATGGGACAGGGGGGTACTTC.

The chain carries TRBV2 and TRBJ2-5; 8 bases map to TRBD1. The CDR3 loop spans 14 amino acids. Germline V lookup: CDR1 SNHLY, CDR2 FYNNEI. J gave up 11 bases and V 4 bases, and 12 bases lay outside the gene matches. The CDR3 DNA reads as TGTGCCAGCAGTGGGACAGGGACCTACAATGAGCAGTACTTC. Its protein is CASSGTGTYNEQYF.

As concerns this clonotype: A much larger clonotype is one base distant, so this may be a read error. The rearrangement uses TRBV6-5 and TRBJ2-7; TRBD2 matches at 7 bases. Germline loops: CDR1 MNHEY, CDR2 SVGAGI. The CDR3 is 13 residues long. Trimming took 7 bases from V and 1 from J; bases not matched to a gene: 4. CDR3 in amino acids: CASNRAGSYEQYF. The DNA for the CDR3 is TGTGCCAGCAACCGAGCGGGATCCTACGAGCAGTACTTC.